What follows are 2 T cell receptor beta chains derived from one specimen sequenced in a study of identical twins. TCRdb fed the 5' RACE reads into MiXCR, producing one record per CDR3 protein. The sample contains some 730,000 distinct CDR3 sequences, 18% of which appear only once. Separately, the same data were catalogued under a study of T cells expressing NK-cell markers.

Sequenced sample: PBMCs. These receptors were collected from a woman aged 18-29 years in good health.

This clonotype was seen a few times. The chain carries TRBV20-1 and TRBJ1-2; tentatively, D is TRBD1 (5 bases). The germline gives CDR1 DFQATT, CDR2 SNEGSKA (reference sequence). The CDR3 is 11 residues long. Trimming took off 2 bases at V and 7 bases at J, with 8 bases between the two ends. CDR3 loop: CSARPGLGYTF. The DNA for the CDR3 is TGCAGTGCTAGACCAGGGCTTGGCTACACCTTC.

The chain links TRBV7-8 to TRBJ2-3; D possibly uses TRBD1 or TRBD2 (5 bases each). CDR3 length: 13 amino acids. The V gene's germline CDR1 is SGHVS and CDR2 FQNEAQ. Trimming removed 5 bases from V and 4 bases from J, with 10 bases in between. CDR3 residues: CASSVGTPDTQYF. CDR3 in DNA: TGTGCCAGCAGCGTGGGGACCCCAGATACGCAGTATTTT.